A selection of T cell receptor beta chains follows, all from one sample in a study of cytomegalovirus exposure and HLA in healthy donors. Sequenced by immunoSEQ multiplex PCR; TCRdb stores in-frame clones only, minus some. This table has around 99,000 clones, roughly 80% appearing once. The material sequenced was PBMCs. All receptors come from a man aged 30 to 39 in good health and CMV-seronegative. CDR3s include the opening cysteine and the closing phenylalanine or tryptophan. Each record gives: clone size, V gene, J gene, D gene, CDR3 protein, CDR3 DNA. The D gene is left open where the match is weak. Clone size is given for some rows only: seen once, a few or many times, or a class if the clone is expanded.

-	TRBV30	TRBJ2-3	TRBD2	CAWTSGVSTDTQYF	TGTGCCTGGACTAGCGGGGTGAGCACAGATACGCAGTATTTT
-	TRBV6-5	TRBJ2-5	-	CASRRLGSKETQYF	TGTGCCAGCAGAAGACTAGGCTCCAAAGAGACCCAGTACTTC
-	TRBV11-2	TRBJ2-6	TRBD1	CASRPRTGVSGANVLTF	TGTGCCAGCAGACCGAGGACAGGGGTATCTGGGGCCAACGTCCTGACTTTC
-	TRBV7-9	TRBJ2-2	TRBD2	CASSSASGRGTGELFF	TGTGCCAGCAGCTCTGCTAGCGGGAGAGGCACCGGGGAGCTGTTTTTT
few	TRBV6-1	TRBJ1-1	-	CASSGHINTEAFF	TGTGCCAGCAGTGGACATATAAACACTGAAGCTTTCTTT
-	TRBV10-1	TRBJ2-7	-	CATEAAVSYEQYF	TGCGCCACCGAGGCAGCTGTCTCCTACGAGCAGTACTTC
-	TRBV9	TRBJ2-7	TRBD2	CASSVVGREGHEQYF	TGTGCCAGCAGCGTAGTGGGTCGGGAGGGTCACGAGCAGTACTTC
-	TRBV5-8	TRBJ2-7	-	CASSPTPQGYEQYF	TGTGCCAGCAGCCCCACCCCACAGGGCTACGAGCAGTACTTC
-	TRBV5-6	TRBJ2-5	-	CASSLEPLEQYF	TGTGCCAGCAGCTTGGAGCCCTTGGAGCAGTACTTC
-	TRBV13	TRBJ1-6	TRBD1	CASSLGGPRSSPLHF	TGTGCCAGCAGCCTAGGGGGCCCACGCAGTTCACCCCTCCACTTT
-	TRBV5-1	TRBJ1-1	-	CASSLGGGGMNTEAFF	TGCGCCAGCAGCTTGGGGGGGGGCGGAATGAACACTGAAGCTTTCTTT
-	TRBV19	TRBJ2-5	-	CASSPQGETQYF	TGTGCCAGTAGTCCGCAGGGGGAGACCCAGTACTTC
-	TRBV7-9	TRBJ1-5	TRBD1	CASSSGTGASNQPQHF	TGTGCCAGCAGCTCAGGGACAGGGGCGAGCAATCAGCCCCAGCATTTT
-	TRBV29-1	TRBJ1-2	-	CSVDQGAAIYGYTF	TGCAGCGTTGATCAAGGGGCAGCTATCTATGGCTACACCTTC
-	TRBV6-1	TRBJ2-7	TRBD2	CASAEDAGAPGEQYF	TGTGCCAGCGCGGAGGACGCGGGAGCACCCGGCGAGCAGTACTTC
-	TRBV11-2	TRBJ2-1	TRBD2	CASRTAGGRSEQFF	TGTGCCAGCAGAACAGCGGGGGGGCGGAGTGAGCAGTTCTTC
-	TRBV6-5	TRBJ1-2	-	CASRSNGQGNYGYTF	TGTGCCAGCAGATCCAACGGGCAGGGCAACTATGGCTACACCTTC
-	TRBV4-2	TRBJ2-1	TRBD2	CASSQRTSGETYNEQFF	TGTGCCAGCAGCCAGAGGACTAGCGGGGAAACCTACAATGAGCAGTTCTTC
-	TRBV11-2	TRBJ1-2	-	CASSLVRADYGYTF	TGTGCCAGCAGCTTAGTCAGGGCGGACTATGGCTACACCTTC
-	TRBV9	TRBJ2-1	TRBD2	CASSVPSGSSDEQFF	TGTGCCAGCAGCGTACCTAGCGGGAGTTCTGATGAGCAGTTCTTC